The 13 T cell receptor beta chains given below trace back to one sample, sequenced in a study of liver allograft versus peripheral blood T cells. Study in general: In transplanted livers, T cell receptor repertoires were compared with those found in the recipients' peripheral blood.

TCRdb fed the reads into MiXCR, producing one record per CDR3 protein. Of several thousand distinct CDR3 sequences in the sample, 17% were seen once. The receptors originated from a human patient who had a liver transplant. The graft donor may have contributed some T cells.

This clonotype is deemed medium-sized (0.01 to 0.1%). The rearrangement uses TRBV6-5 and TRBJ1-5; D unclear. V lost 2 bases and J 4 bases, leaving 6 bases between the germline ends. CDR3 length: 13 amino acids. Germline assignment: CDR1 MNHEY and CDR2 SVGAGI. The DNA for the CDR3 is TGTGCCAGCAGTTACGACGGGAATCAGCCCCAGCATTTT. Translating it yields CASSYDGNQPQHF.

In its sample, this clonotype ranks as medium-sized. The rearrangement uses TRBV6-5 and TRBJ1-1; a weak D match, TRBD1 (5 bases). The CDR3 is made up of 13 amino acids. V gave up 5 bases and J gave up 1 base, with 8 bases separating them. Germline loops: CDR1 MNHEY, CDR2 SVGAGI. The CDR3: CASSRGRNTEAFF. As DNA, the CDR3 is TGTGCCAGCAGTCGGGGACGGAACACTGAAGCTTTCTTT.

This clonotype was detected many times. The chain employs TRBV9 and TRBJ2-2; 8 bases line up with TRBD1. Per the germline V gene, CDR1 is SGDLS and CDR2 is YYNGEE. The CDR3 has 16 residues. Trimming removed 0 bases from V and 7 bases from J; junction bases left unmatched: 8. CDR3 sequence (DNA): TGTGCCAGCAGCGTAGCCAGACAGGGGTCGGACGGGGAGCTGTTTTTT. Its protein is CASSVARQGSDGELFF.

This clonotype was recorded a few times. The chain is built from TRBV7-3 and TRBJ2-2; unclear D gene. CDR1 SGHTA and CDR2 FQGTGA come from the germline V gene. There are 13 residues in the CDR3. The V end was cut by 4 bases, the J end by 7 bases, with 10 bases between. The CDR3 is CASSSLRSGELFF. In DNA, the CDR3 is TGTGCCAGCAGCTCCTTAAGGAGCGGGGAGCTGTTTTTT.

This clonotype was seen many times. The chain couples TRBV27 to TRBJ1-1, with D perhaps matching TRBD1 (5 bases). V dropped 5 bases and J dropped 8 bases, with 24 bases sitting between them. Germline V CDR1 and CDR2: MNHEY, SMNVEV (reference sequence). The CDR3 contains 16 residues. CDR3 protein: CASSPPAGWFSGEAFF. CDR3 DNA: TGTGCCAGCAGTCCCCCGGCAGGGTGGTTTTCGGGAGAAGCTTTCTTT.

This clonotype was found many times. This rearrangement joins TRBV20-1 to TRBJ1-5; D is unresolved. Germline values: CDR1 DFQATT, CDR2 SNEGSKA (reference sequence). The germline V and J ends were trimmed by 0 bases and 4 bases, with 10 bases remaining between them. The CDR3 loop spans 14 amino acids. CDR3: CSARDSAENQPQHF. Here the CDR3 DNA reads TGCAGTGCTAGAGATTCGGCAGAAAATCAGCCCCAGCATTTT.

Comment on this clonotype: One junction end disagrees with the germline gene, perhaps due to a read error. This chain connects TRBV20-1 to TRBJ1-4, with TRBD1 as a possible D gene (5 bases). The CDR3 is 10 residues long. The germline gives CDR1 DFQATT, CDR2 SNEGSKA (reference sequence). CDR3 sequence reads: CSARGGDSGF. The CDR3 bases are TGCAGTGCTAGGGGGGGGGACTCCGGGTTT.

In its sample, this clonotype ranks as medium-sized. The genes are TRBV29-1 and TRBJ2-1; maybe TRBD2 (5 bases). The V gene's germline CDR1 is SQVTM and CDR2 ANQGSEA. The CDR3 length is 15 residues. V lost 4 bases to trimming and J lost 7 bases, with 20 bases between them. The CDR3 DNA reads TGCAGCGTTGTGGGTCGGCCCAGTTGGGAGAATGAGCAGTTCTTC. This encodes CSVVGRPSWENEQFF.

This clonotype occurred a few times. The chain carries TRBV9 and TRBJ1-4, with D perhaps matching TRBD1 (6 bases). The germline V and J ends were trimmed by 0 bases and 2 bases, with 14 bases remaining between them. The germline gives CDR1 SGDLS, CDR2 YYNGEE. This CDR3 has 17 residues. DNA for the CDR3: TGTGCCAGCAGCGTAGGGAACAGGGTCGGCACTAATGAAAAACTGTTTTTT. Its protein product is CASSVGNRVGTNEKLFF.

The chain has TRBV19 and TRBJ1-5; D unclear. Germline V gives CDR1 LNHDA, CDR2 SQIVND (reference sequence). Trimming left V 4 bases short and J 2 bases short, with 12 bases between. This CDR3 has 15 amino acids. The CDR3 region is CASSTLGGGNQPQHF. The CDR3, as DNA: TGTGCCAGTAGTACCCTGGGTGGGGGCAATCAGCCCCAGCATTTT.

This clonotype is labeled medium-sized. The CDR3 DNA reads TGTGCCAGCAGTTTGGCAAACATCAACGAGCAGTACTTC. Amino acids: CASSLANINEQYF. This rearrangement joins TRBV28 to TRBJ2-7; D is ambiguous. CDR3 length: 13 residues. Germline loops: CDR1 MDHEN, CDR2 SYDVKM. With 3 bases removed from V and 5 bases from J, the gap between germline ends came to 11 bases.

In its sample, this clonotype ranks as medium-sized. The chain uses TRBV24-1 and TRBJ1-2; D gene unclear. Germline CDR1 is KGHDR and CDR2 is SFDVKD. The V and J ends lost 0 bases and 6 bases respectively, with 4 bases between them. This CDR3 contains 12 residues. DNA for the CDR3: TGTGCCACCAGTGATTTGACAGATGGCTACACCTTC. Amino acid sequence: CATSDLTDGYTF.

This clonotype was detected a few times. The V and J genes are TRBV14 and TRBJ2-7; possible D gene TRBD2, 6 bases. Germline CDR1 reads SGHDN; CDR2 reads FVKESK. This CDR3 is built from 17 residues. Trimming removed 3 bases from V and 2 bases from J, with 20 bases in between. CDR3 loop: CASSQDLGLPRAYEQYF. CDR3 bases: TGTGCCAGCAGCCAGGACCTGGGACTCCCTCGCGCCTACGAGCAGTACTTC.